The 3 T cell receptor beta chains presented below share a single source sample, sequenced in a study of blood T cell repertoires in COVID-19. Method: immunoSEQ multiplex PCR; TCRdb's copy keeps in-frame clones and lacks some. The sample holds 60,000 to 75,000 clones, around nine tenths seen once. The specimen was peripheral blood. These TCRs come from a human donor in a cohort sampled during active COVID-19.

This sequence joins TRBV29-1 and TRBJ1-1, with D hard to call. Germline CDR1 SQVTM, CDR2 ANQGSEA. V dropped 3 bases and J dropped 3 bases, with 8 bases sitting between them. The CDR3 has 12 amino acids. DNA for the CDR3: TGCAGCGTTGAGAGATCACACACTGAAGCTTTCTTT. Translation: CSVERSHTEAFF.

The chain joins TRBV5-6 to TRBJ2-2; possible D gene TRBD2, 6 bases. Germline V gene lookup returns CDR1 SGHDT and CDR2 YYEEEE. The CDR3 runs to 15 residues. The V end lost 5 bases, the J end lost 4 bases, and 15 bases lay between the germline ends. The CDR3 protein is CASSRQGGGTGELFF. CDR3 sequence (DNA): TGTGCCAGCAGTCGCCAGGGAGGTGGCACCGGGGAGCTGTTTTTT.

The rearrangement uses TRBV5-1 and TRBJ2-2; 8 nucleotides agree with TRBD2. Unmatched junction bases numbered 6, after V lost 4 bases and J lost 1 base. The CDR3 is 16 amino acids. Germline V CDR1 and CDR2: SGHRS, YFSETQ. The CDR3 loop reads CASSQGLAGNTGELFF. The CDR3 DNA reads as TGCGCCAGCAGCCAAGGTCTAGCGGGGAACACCGGGGAGCTGTTTTTT.